This paragraph covers one T cell receptor beta chain sequence. In patients chosen for sequencing, flow cytometry had shown CD8+CD57+ cell expansion. The data are from a study of CD8+CD57+ T cells in acquired aplastic anemia. V lost 5 bases and J lost 3; bases outside the gene matches: 10. This CDR3 spans 16 amino acids. The germline gives CDR1 SGHAT, CDR2 FQNNGV. TCR beta VDJ and CDR3 were profiled, and genomic DNA was the template. TCRdb processed the reads anew with MiXCR; each CDR3 protein has one entry. The sample has approximately 260,000 distinct CDR3 sequences; roughly 80% are singletons. This clonotype was obtained from a human donor with aplastic anemia. Sequences were obtained from sorted CD4+, CD8+, or CD8+CD57+ T cells (not recorded which) from PBMCs. The chain uses TRBV11-2 and TRBJ1-3, with 7 bases identical to TRBD1. The CDR3 is CASSPQTGTVGNTIYF. CDR3 coding DNA: TGTGCCAGCAGCCCCCAGACAGGGACGGTTGGAAACACCATATATTTT.